Shown below are 20 T cell receptor beta chains from a single sample sequenced in a study of human T cells and chemical hapten exposure. Using its own MiXCR run on the RACE reads, TCRdb lists one record per CDR3 protein. The repertoire has approximately 350,000 distinct CDR3 sequences, under 9% of them found once; the top ten carry around 8.4%. The time point: patch test 1, 2 weeks after DPC sensitization. Treatment reported: therapeutic diphenylcyclopropenone sensitization with weekly scalp DPC. This specimen consisted of whole blood, obtained in connection with sensitization to the hapten diphenylcyclopropenone (DPC). The receptor set was obtained from a woman between 18 and 29 years old with alopecia areata. Some clones in this sample may be carry-over from other donors' samples.

This chain uses TRBV6-2 or TRBV6-3 with TRBJ2-4; no definite D call. Germline CDR1 MNHEY, CDR2 SVGEGT. With 6 bases removed from V and 0 bases from J, the gap between germline ends came to 15 bases. The CDR3 contains 16 residues. CDR3 sequence reads: CASSRDNPLAKNIQYF. The CDR3 region has the DNA TGTGCCAGCAGCCGCGACAACCCTTTAGCCAAAAACATTCAGTACTTC.

This clonotype was seen more than once but under ten times. As DNA, the CDR3 is TGTGCCTCCAAACCCTTACGATCTGGAAACACCATATATTTT. Translation gives CASKPLRSGNTIYF. The V call is TRBV12-3 or TRBV12-4, the J call TRBJ1-3; D is uncertain. Trimming cost V 11 bases and J 1 base, with 15 bases left between them. The length of the CDR3 is 14 residues.

This chain joins TRBV6-2 or TRBV6-3 and TRBJ2-7; TRBD1 matches at 7 bases. This CDR3 spans 16 amino acids. Germline assignment: CDR1 MNHEY and CDR2 SVGEGT. Trimming took 0 bases from V and 3 from J; bases not matched to a gene: 8. DNA of the CDR3: TGTGCCAGCAGTTACTCACTGAGGGGACAGAGCTACGAGCAGTACTTC. It encodes CASSYSLRGQSYEQYF.

This clonotype was seen a handful of times. The chain has TRBV27 and TRBJ2-5; the match to TRBD2 covers 7 bases. The V segment lost 3 bases and the J segment 4 bases; nucleotides outside the gene matches: 8. Looked up from germline, CDR1 is MNHEY and CDR2 is SMNVEV (reference sequence). This CDR3 has 15 residues. CDR3 in DNA: TGTGCCAGCAGTTTCTGGGGGACGGGAGGAGAGACCCAGTACTTC. It translates to CASSFWGTGGETQYF.

The chain recombines TRBV28 with TRBJ1-2; D possibly corresponds to TRBD1 (6 bases). V was trimmed by 6 bases and J by 8 bases, leaving 16 bases between them. Germline assignment: CDR1 MDHEN and CDR2 SYDVKM. The CDR3 spans 13 residues. The CDR3 nucleotides are TGTGCCAGCAGATCAGACAGGCCAGCGGGCTACACCTTC. Translation: CASRSDRPAGYTF.

V gene TRBV6-6 combines with J gene TRBJ1-1; D is unresolved. The CDR3 consists of 9 residues. The germline V gene has CDR1 MNHNY and CDR2 SVGAGI (reference sequence). Trimming left V 10 bases short and J 5 bases short, with 5 bases between. CDR3 DNA sequence: TGTGCCACCACTACTGAAGCTTTCTTT. Translation: CATTTEAFF.

Here the CDR3 reads CASSPGAPAYEQYF. As DNA, the CDR3 is TGTGCCAGCTCACCGGGGGCGCCAGCCTACGAGCAGTACTTC. The chain combines TRBV18 with TRBJ2-7; D is perhaps TRBD1 (6 bases). The V and J ends lost 3 bases and 2 bases respectively, with 11 bases between them. Germline V gene lookup returns CDR1 KGHSH and CDR2 LQKENI. The CDR3 length is 14 residues.

This chain links TRBV7-2 with TRBJ1-6, with D tentatively TRBD1 (5 bases). Trimming left V 8 bases short and J 5 bases short, with 13 bases between. Germline-derived CDR1 and CDR2 are SGHTA and FQGNSA. CDR3 size: 14 residues. This CDR3 reads CASRGTANNSPLHF. CDR3 DNA sequence: TGTGCCAGCCGCGGGACGGCGAATAATTCACCCCTCCACTTT.

This clonotype was counted at least ten times. The chain couples TRBV10-3 to TRBJ2-7, with D perhaps TRBD1 (6 bases). This CDR3 contains 12 residues. In germline, CDR1 is ENHRY, CDR2 SYGVKD. V lost 10 bases and J lost 6, with 16 bases in between. CDR3 in DNA: TGTGCCACGACAGGTGACTTCGGCGAGCAGTACTTC. As protein: CATTGDFGEQYF.

This clonotype has more than one count but fewer than ten. V gene TRBV7-9 combines with J gene TRBJ1-3, with no clear D. The V gene lost 10 bases and the J gene lost 8 bases, with 15 bases spanning the gap. The CDR3 loop spans 12 amino acids. The germline V gene encodes CDR1 SEHNR and CDR2 FQNEAQ (reference sequence). The CDR3: CATLDGRDTIYF. The CDR3 DNA is TGTGCCACCCTCGACGGGAGGGACACCATATATTTT.

At least ten counts were recorded for this clonotype. The chain has TRBV29-1 and TRBJ2-1; 11 bases fit TRBD2. The trim removed 3 bases at V and 13 bases at J, leaving 8 bases unmatched. CDR3 length equals 13 residues. Germline CDR1 is SQVTM and CDR2 is ANQGSEA. The CDR3 sequence is CSVDPSGGPVQFF. The DNA of the CDR3 is TGCAGCGTTGATCCTAGCGGGGGGCCCGTCCAGTTCTTC.

This clonotype was counted only a few times. The chain links TRBV7-2 to TRBJ2-3; unclear D gene. The CDR3 length is 14 residues. The ends were cut back, 5 bases at V and 6 bases at J, with 15 bases in the middle. CDR1 and CDR2 (germline): SGHTA, FQGNSA. The CDR3 is CASSPQRGPDTQYF. CDR3 DNA: TGTGCCAGCAGCCCCCAGAGAGGCCCGGATACGCAGTATTTT.

This clonotype has a handful of counts. The chain combines TRBV15 with TRBJ2-3; D remains ambiguous. V lost 0 bases and J 1 base, leaving 17 bases between the germline ends. This CDR3 comprises 18 residues. Germline V gene data show CDR1 as LNHNV and CDR2 as YYDKDF (reference sequence). The CDR3 bases are TGTGCCACCAGCAGAGACGGTCCAGGCCCTTCGGGCACAGATACGCAGTATTTT. Amino acids: CATSRDGPGPSGTDTQYF.

The rearrangement joins TRBV5-5 to TRBJ1-3; no firm D call. The CDR3 totals 15 residues. With 3 bases removed from V and 4 bases from J, the gap between germline ends came to 14 bases. Germline lookup yields CDR1 SGHKS and CDR2 YYEKEE (reference sequence). The CDR3 loop is CASSYRPGLGNTIYF. The DNA of the CDR3 is TGTGCCAGCAGCTACAGACCGGGCCTAGGAAACACCATATATTTT.

This clonotype was seen a handful of times. This chain links TRBV5-1 with TRBJ2-1; no clear D. Germline assignment: CDR1 SGHRS and CDR2 YFSETQ. The CDR3 covers 16 residues. With 0 bases removed from V and 3 bases from J, the gap between germline ends came to 13 bases. The CDR3 coding sequence is TGCGCCAGCAGCTTGGCCGAACTACCGAACTACAATGAGCAGTTCTTC. Its protein is CASSLAELPNYNEQFF.

In its sample, this clonotype was seen many times. The chain is built from TRBV13 and TRBJ2-7, with 12 bases identical to TRBD2. This CDR3 has 16 residues. V was clipped by 8 bases and J by 7 bases; unmatched bases: 15. CDR1 and CDR2 from the germline V gene are PRHDT and FYEKMQ (reference sequence). The CDR3 region has the DNA TGTGCCAGCGCCCATGGATCTAGCGGGGGGGCTGGAGAGCAGTACTTC. Translated, it gives CASAHGSSGGAGEQYF.

The chain recombines TRBV6-1 with TRBJ2-3, with D possibly being TRBD1 or TRBD2 (6 bases each). Germline V CDR1 and CDR2: MNHNS, SASEGT. This CDR3 has 17 amino acids. V was trimmed by 1 base and J by 2 bases, leaving 16 bases between them. The CDR3 sequence is CASSEVPGGPHTDTQYF. DNA of the CDR3: TGTGCCAGCAGTGAAGTTCCCGGGGGCCCACACACAGATACGCAGTATTTT.

There are many counts of this clonotype. The rearrangement joins TRBV12-3 or TRBV12-4 to TRBJ2-7; D uncertain. V was shortened by 1 base and J by 2 bases, with 9 bases between the two germline ends. The CDR3 covers 14 residues. CDR3 bases: TGTGCCAGCAGTTTAGGGCAGGCCACCTACGAGCAGTACTTC. This encodes CASSLGQATYEQYF.

V and J are TRBV3-1 and TRBJ1-6, with 7 bases matching TRBD1. This CDR3 has 17 residues. Germline V gene data show CDR1 as LGHDT and CDR2 as YNNKEL (reference sequence). The ends lost 4 bases at V and 9 bases at J; junction bases unmatched: 15. Written as DNA, the CDR3 is TGTGCCAGCAGCCCCCGACAGGGATCGAGTCTGGCTTCACCCCTCCACTTT. Amino acids: CASSPRQGSSLASPLHF.

The CDR3 region is CASTGRGLATEQFF. DNA of the CDR3: TGTGCCAGCACAGGAAGGGGACTAGCGACTGAGCAGTTCTTC. The V and J genes are TRBV13 and TRBJ2-1, with 10 bases matching TRBD2. V was pared by 7 bases and J by 9 bases, with 9 bases of the junction left unmatched. This CDR3 region has 14 residues. Germline-derived CDR1 and CDR2 are PRHDT and FYEKMQ (reference sequence). Using reference TRBV13 and TRBJ2-1 for the parts outside the CDR3, the full variable domain is AAGVIQSPRHLIKEKRETATLKCYPIPRHDTVYWYQQGPGQDPQFLISFYEKMQSDKGSIPDRFSAQQFSDYHSELNMSSLELGDSALYFCASTGRGLATEQFFGPGTRLTVL.